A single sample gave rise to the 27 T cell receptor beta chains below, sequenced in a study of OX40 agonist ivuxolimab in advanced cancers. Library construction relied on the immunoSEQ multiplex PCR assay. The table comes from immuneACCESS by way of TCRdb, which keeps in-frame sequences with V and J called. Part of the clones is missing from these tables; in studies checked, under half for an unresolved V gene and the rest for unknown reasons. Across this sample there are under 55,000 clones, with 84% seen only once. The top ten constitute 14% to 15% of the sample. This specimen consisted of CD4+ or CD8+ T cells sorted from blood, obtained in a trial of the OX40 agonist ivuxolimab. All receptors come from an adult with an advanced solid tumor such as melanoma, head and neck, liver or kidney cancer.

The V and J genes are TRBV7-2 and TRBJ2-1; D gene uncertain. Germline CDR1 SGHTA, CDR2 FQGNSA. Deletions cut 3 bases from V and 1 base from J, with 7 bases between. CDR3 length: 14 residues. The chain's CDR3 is CASSFIGSYNEQFF. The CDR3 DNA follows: TGTGCCAGCAGCTTCATAGGATCCTACAATGAGCAGTTCTTC. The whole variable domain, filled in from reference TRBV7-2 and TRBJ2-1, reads GAGVSQSPSNKVTEKGKDVELRCDPISGHTALYWYRQSLGQGLEFLIYFQGNSAPDKSGLPSDRFSAERTGGSVSTLTIQRTQQEDSAVYLCASSFIGSYNEQFFGPGTRLTVL.

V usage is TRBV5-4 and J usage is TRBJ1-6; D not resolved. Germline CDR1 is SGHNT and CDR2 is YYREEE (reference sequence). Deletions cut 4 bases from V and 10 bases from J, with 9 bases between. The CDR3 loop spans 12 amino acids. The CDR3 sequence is CASSEDGSPLHF. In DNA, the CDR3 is TGTGCCAGCAGCGAGGACGGATCACCCCTCCACTTT.

CDR3 nucleotide sequence: TGTGCCAGCAGCTCCGCGGGGGGGCCCGCCACCGGGGAGCTGTTTTTT. Its protein is CASSSAGGPATGELFF. V usage is TRBV9 and J usage is TRBJ2-2; 9 bases are a match to TRBD2. Germline loops: CDR1 SGDLS, CDR2 YYNGEE. Losses at the gene ends were 4 bases for V and 4 bases for J; bases not matched to a gene: 8. The CDR3 totals 16 residues.

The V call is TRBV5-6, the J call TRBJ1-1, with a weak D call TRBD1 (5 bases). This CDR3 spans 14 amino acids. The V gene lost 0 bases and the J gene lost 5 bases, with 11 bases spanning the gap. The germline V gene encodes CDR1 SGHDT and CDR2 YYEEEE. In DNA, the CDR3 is TGTGCCAGCAGCTTGGGCTTCAGGGAAACTGAAGCTTTCTTT. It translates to CASSLGFRETEAFF. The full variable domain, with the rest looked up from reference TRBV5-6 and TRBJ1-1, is DAGVTQSPTHLIKTRGQQVTLRCSPKSGHDTVSWYQQALGQGPQFIFQYYEEEERQRGNFPDRFSGHQFPNYSSELNVNALLLGDSALYLCASSLGFRETEAFFGQGTRLTVV.

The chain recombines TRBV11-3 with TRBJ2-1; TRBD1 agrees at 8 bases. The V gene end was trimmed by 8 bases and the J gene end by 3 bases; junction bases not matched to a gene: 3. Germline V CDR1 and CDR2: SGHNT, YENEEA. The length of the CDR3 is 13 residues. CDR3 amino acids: CASGDRGYNEQFF. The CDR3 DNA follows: TGTGCCAGCGGAGACAGGGGCTACAATGAGCAGTTCTTC.

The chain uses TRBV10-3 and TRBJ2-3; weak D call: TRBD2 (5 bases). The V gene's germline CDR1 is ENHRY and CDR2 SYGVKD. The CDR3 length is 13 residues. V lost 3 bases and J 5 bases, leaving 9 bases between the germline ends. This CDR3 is CAISDLEGDTQYF. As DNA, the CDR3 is TGTGCCATCAGTGACCTAGAGGGAGATACGCAGTATTTT.

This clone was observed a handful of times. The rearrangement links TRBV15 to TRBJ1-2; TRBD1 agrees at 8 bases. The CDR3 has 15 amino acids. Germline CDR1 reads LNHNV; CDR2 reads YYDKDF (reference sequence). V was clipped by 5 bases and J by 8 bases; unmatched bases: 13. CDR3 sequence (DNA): TGTGCCACCAGCGGCTCCGGGACAGGACATAGGGGCTACACCTTC. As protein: CATSGSGTGHRGYTF. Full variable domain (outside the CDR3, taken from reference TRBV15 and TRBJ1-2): DAMVIQNPRYQVTQFGKPVTLSCSQTLNHNVMYWYQQKSSQAPKLLFHYYDKDFNNEADTPDNFQSRRPNTSFCFLDIRSPGLGDTAMYLCATSGSGTGHRGYTFGSGTRLTVV.

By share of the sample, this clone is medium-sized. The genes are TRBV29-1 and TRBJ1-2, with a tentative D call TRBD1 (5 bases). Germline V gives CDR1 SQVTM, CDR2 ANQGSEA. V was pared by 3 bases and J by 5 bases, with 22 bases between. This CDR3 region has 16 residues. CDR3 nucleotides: TGCAGCGTTGATGAGCGGGGGAGCGGATTTTATTATGGCTACACCTTC. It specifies CSVDERGSGFYYGYTF.

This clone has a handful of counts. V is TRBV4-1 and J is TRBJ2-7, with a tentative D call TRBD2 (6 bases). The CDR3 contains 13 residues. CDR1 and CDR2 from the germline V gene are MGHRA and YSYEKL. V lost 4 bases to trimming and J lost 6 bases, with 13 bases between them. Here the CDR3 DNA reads TGCGCCAGCAGCCTCCCCGGGACTGGCGAGCAGTACTTC. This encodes CASSLPGTGEQYF.

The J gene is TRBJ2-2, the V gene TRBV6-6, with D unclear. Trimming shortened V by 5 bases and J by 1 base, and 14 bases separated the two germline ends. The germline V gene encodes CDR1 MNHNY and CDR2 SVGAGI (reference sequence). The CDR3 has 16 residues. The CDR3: CASSPGPIMNTGELFF. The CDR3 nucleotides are TGTGCCAGCAGTCCAGGCCCGATTATGAACACCGGGGAGCTGTTTTTT.

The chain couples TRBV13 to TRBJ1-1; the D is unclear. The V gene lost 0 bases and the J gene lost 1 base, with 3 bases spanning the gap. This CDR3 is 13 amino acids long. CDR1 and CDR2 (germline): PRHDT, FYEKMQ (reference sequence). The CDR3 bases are TGTGCCAGCAGCTTAGGTGGGAACACTGAAGCTTTCTTT. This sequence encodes CASSLGGNTEAFF.

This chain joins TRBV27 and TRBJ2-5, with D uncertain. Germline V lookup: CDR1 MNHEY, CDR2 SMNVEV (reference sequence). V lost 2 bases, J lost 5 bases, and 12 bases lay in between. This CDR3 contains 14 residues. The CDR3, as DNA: TGTGCCAGCAGTTTAGCATCATTTTTGGAGACCCAGTACTTC. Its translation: CASSLASFLETQYF.

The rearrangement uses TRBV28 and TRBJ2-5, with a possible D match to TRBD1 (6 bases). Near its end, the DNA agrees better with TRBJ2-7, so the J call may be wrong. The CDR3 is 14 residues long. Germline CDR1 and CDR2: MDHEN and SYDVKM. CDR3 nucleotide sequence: TGTGCCAGCAGTTTCGGGGACATTCCGTACGAGCAGTACTTC. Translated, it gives CASSFGDIPYEQYF.

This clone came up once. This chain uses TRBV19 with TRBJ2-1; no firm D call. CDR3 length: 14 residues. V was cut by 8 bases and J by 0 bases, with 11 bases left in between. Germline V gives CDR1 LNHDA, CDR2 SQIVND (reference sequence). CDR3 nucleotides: TGTGCCAGTGCCCGGTATAGCTCCTACAATGAGCAGTTCTTC. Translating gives CASARYSSYNEQFF.

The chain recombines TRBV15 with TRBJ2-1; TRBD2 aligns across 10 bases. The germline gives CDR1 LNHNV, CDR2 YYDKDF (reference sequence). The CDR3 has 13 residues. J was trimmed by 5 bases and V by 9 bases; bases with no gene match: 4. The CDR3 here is CATRTSGDNEQFF. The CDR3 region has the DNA TGTGCCACTCGGACTAGCGGCGACAATGAGCAGTTCTTC.

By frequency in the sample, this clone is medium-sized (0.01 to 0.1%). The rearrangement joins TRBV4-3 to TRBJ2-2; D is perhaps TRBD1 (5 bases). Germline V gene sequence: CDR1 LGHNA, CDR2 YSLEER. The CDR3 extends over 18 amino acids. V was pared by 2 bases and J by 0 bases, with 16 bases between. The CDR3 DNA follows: TGCGCCAGCAGCCAACTCTTAGGGGCAGAAACGAACACCGGGGAGCTGTTTTTT. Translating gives CASSQLLGAETNTGELFF.

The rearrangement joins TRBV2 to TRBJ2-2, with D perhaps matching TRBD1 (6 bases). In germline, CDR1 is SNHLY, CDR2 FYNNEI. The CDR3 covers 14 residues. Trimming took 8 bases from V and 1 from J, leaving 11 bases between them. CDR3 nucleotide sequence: TGTGCCAGCGGCACGGGACAGAACACCGGGGAGCTGTTTTTT. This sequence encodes CASGTGQNTGELFF.

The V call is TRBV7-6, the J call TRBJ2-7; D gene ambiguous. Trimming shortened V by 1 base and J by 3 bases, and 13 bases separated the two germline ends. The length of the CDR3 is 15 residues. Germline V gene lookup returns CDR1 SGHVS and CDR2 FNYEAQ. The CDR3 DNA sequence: TGTGCCAGCAGCTTAGTTCAGGACGCCAACTACGAGCAGTACTTC. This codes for CASSLVQDANYEQYF.

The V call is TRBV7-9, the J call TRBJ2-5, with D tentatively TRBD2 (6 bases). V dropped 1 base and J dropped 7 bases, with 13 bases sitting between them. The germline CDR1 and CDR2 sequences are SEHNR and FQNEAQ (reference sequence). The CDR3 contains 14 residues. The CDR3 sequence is CASSLVRRGSTQYF. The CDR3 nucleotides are TGTGCCAGCAGCTTAGTCAGGAGGGGATCGACCCAGTACTTC.

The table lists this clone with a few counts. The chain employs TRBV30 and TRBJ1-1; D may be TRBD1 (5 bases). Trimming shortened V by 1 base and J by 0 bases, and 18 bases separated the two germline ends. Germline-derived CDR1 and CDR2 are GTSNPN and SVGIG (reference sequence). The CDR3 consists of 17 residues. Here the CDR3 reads CAWSAIRDAPMNTEAFF. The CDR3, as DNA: TGTGCCTGGAGTGCCATCCGGGACGCCCCTATGAACACTGAAGCTTTCTTT.

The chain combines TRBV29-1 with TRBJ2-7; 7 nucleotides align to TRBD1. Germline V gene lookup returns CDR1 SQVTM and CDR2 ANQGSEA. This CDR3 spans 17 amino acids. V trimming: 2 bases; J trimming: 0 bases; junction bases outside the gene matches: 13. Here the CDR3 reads CSVELFLVGTVSYEQYF. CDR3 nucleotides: TGCAGCGTTGAACTTTTCCTCGTGGGGACAGTCTCCTACGAGCAGTACTTC.

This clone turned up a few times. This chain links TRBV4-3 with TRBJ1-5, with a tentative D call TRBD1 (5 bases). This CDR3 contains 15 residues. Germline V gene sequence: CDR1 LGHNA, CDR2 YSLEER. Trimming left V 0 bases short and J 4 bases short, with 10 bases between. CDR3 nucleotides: TGCGCCAGCAGCCAAGATCGGGGGAATAATCAGCCCCAGCATTTT. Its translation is CASSQDRGNNQPQHF.

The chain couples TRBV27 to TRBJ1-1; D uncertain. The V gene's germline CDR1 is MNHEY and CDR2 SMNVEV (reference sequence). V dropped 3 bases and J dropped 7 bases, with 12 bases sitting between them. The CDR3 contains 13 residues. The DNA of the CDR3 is TGTGCCAGCAGTTTTAACGAAGGACTTGAAGCTTTCTTT. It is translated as CASSFNEGLEAFF.

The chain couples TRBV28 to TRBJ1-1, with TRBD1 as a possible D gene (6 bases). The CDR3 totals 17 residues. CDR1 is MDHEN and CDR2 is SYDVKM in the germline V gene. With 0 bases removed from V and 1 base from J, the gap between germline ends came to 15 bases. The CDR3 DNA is TGTGCCAGCAGTTTATGGGACAGCGGGGTAGGGAACACTGAAGCTTTCTTT. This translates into CASSLWDSGVGNTEAFF.

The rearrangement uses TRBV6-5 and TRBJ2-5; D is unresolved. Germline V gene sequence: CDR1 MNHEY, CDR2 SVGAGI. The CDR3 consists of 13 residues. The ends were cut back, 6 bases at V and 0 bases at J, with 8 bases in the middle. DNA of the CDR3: TGTGCCAGCAGGGTGGGGTACCAAGAGACCCAGTACTTC. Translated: CASRVGYQETQYF.

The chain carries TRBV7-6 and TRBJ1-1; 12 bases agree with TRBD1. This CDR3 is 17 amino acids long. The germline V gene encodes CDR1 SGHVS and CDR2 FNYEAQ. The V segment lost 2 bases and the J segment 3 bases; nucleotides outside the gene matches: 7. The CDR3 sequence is CASSLPPGTGGYTEAFF. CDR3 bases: TGTGCCAGCAGCTTACCCCCCGGGACAGGGGGCTACACTGAAGCTTTCTTT.

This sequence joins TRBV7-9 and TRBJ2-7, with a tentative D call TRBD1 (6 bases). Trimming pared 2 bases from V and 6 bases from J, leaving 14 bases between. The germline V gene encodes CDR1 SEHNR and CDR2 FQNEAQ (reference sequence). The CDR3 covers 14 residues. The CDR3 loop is CASSLNEGGAEQYF. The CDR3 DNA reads TGTGCCAGCAGCTTAAATGAAGGGGGAGCCGAGCAGTACTTC.